Presented here are 3 T cell receptor beta chains from one specimen sequenced in a study of blood T cell repertoires in COVID-19 (dated by TCRdb to 2018 to 2020). Receptor amplification or capture employed the immunoSEQ multiplex PCR assay. The immuneACCESS repertoire file appears here via TCRdb, limited to in-frame rearrangements. These files lack a portion of the clones; in checked studies, under half of the deficit traces to unresolved V genes, and the cause of the others is not known. In all, the sample holds around 400,000 clones, and over 80% of those were seen once. The leading ten clones occupy about 4.8% of the sample. Input material: PBMCs or T cells enriched from blood (not recorded which). The receptor set was obtained from a woman between 45 and 60 years old who had recovered from COVID-19.

The V and J genes are TRBV11-2 and TRBJ1-6; D possibly corresponds to TRBD1 (5 bases). Trimming cost V 1 base and J 9 bases, with 10 bases left between them. Germline V CDR1 and CDR2: SGHAT, FQNNGV. The CDR3 is made up of 14 amino acids. The CDR3 sequence: CASSLGDFGSPLHF. The CDR3 region has the DNA TGTGCCAGCAGCTTAGGGGACTTCGGTTCACCCCTCCACTTT.

This chain uses TRBV12-3 or TRBV12-4 with TRBJ1-1, with D perhaps matching TRBD1 (5 bases). This CDR3 contains 13 residues. Deletions cut 5 bases from V and 5 bases from J, with 12 bases between. Here the CDR3 reads CASSLAGLTEAFF. The CDR3 nucleotides read TGTGCCAGCAGTCTCGCGGGACTTACTGAAGCTTTCTTT.

This chain connects TRBV12-3 or TRBV12-4 to TRBJ1-2; D remains ambiguous. This CDR3 is 13 amino acids long. The V end was cut by 1 base, the J end by 7 bases, with 10 bases between. The DNA of the CDR3 is TGTGCCAGCAGTTTAGAAGCGGGTGCTGGCTACACCTTC. The encoded protein is CASSLEAGAGYTF.